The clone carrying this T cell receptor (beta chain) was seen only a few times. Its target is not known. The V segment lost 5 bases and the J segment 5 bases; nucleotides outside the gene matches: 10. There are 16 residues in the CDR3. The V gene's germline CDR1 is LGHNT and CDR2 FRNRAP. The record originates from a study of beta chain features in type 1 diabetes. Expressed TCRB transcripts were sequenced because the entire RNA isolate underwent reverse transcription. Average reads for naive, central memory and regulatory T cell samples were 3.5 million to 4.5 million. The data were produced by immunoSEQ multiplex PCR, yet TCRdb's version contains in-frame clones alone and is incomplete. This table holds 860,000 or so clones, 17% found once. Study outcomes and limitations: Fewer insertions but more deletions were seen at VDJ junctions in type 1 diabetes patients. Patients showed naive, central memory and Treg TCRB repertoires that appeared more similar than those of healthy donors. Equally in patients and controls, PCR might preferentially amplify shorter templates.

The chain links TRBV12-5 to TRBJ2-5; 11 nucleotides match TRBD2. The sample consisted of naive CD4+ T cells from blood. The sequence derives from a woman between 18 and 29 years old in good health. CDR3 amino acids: CASGRGPGLAGETQYF. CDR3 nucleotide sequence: TGTGCTAGTGGTAGAGGCCCCGGACTAGCGGGCGAGACCCAGTACTTC.